These T cell receptor beta chains were read from a single sample in a study of blood T cells in healthy people across ages. TCRdb analysed the 5' RACE reads with MiXCR anew, one entry per CDR3 protein. Found here are 580,000 or so distinct CDR3 sequences, 40% to 50% of them singletons; the top ten hold approximately 23%. The sequenced sample was blood. These receptors were obtained from a man aged 80 or over in good health. Each CDR3 is given with its conserved first and last residue. Fields, in order: J gene, V gene, CDR3 protein.

TRBJ2-4 | TRBV4-1 | CASSEFGVLAKNIQYF
TRBJ1-4 | TRBV27 | CASAEQGAGEKLFF
TRBJ2-1 | TRBV4-2 | CASSQDGRSGGPTYNEQFF
TRBJ2-3 | TRBV7-2 | CACSVGLATDTQYF
TRBJ1-2 | TRBV12-3/TRBV12-4 | CASSSGTGAYGYTF
TRBJ2-5 | TRBV12-3/TRBV12-4 | CASSFPSSGGPETQYF
TRBJ1-6 | TRBV9 | CASSGTQENNSPLHF
TRBJ2-1 | TRBV2 | CASSEGTGDVFEQFF
TRBJ1-1 | TRBV29-1 | CSGQTDTEAFF
TRBJ2-1 | TRBV7-2 | CASSFAGGTTYNEQFF
TRBJ2-1 | TRBV20-1 | CSARDPSGQGVMVAYNEQFF
TRBJ2-3 | TRBV20-1 | CSATNQGAGDTQYF
TRBJ2-1 | TRBV6-2/TRBV6-3 | CASSYRLAEKYNEQFF
TRBJ2-7 | TRBV7-3 | CASKSSFPGHTLFEQYF
TRBJ2-3 | TRBV6-5 | CASSYSKASPDTQYF
TRBJ1-5 | TRBV20-1 | CSARARQGSQPQHF
TRBJ1-5 | TRBV7-9 | CASRGNQPQHF
TRBJ1-5 | TRBV20-1 | CSASAGLRQPQHF
TRBJ2-7 | TRBV20-1 | CSAREGSGSYEQYF
TRBJ1-2 | TRBV12-3/TRBV12-4 | CASSLALASDGYTF
. | TRBV4-2 | CASSQLQTGEMNGDIQYF
TRBJ2-1 | TRBV20-1 | CSARELVGGYNEQFF
TRBJ1-6 | TRBV30 | CAWTDGRSGSPLHF
TRBJ2-2 | TRBV29-1 | CSVDGLANTGELFF
TRBJ2-3 | TRBV14 | CASSRETATDTQYF
TRBJ2-5 | TRBV29-1 | CSVYKAGGNEQYF
TRBJ1-1 | TRBV7-9 | CASSLAGEGTEAFF
TRBJ1-1 | TRBV7-2 | CASSSFSEAFF
TRBJ2-1 | TRBV4-1 | CASSPRDVRIREGEQFF